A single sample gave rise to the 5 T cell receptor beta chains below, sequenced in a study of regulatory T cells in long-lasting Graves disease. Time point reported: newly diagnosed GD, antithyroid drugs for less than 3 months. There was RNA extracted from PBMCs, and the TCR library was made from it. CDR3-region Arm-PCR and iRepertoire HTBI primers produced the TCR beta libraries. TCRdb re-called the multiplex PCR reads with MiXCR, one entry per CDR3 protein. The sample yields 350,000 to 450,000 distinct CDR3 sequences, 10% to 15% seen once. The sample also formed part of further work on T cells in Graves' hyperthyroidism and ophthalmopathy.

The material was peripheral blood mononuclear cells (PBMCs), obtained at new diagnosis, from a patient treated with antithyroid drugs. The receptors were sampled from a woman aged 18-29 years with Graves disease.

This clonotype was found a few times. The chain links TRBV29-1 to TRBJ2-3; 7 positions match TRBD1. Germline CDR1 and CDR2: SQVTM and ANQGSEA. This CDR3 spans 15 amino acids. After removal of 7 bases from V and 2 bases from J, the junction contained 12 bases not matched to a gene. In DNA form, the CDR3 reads TGCAGCGCCAAACAGGGGACCAAGGTCACAGATACGCAGTATTTT. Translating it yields CSAKQGTKVTDTQYF.

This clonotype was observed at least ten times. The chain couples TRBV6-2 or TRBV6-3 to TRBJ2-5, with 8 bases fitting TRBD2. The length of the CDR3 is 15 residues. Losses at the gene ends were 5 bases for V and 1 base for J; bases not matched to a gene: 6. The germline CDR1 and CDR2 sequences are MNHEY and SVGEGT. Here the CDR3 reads CASSRAGAFQETQYF. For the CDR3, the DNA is TGTGCCAGCAGTCGAGCGGGGGCCTTCCAAGAGACCCAGTACTTC.

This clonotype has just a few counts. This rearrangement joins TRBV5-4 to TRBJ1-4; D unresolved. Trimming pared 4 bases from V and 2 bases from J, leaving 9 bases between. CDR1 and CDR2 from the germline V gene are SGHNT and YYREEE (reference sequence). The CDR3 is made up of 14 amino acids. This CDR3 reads CASSMVETNEKLFF. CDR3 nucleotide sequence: TGTGCCAGCAGCATGGTCGAGACTAATGAAAAACTGTTTTTT.

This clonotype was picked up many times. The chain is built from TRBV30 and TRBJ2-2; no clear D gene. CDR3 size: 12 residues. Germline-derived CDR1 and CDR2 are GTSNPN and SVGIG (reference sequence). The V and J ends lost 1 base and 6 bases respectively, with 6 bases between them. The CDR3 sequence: CAWSEGPGELFF. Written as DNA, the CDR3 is TGTGCCTGGAGTGAAGGGCCCGGGGAGCTGTTTTTT.

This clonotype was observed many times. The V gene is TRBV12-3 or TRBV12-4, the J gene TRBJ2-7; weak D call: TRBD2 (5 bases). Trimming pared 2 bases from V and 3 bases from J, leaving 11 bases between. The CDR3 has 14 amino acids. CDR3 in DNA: TGTGCCAGCAGTTTAAGGAGACTATACTACGAGCAGTACTTC. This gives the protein CASSLRRLYYEQYF.